This T cell receptor (beta chain) is drawn from a study of OX40 agonist ivuxolimab in advanced cancers. Study-wide context: The study treated patients with ivuxolimab, an agonistic anti-OX40 (CD134) antibody. Patients assigned to dose escalation were diagnosed with hepatocellular carcinoma, melanoma, renal cell or head and neck cancer. Overall study findings and caveats: The study observed clonal expansion of CD4+ and CD8+ blood T cells by week 6 at 0.1 to 3.0 mg/kg. The investigators did not determine what antigen specificity the expanded peripheral T cells had.

Assay: immunoSEQ multiplex PCR; the TCRdb copy retains only in-frame clones and omits some. The sample has around 61,000 clones, approximately 84% seen once. With 2 bases removed from V and 5 bases from J, the gap between germline ends came to 10 bases. This CDR3 comprises 14 residues. The germline gives CDR1 SGHDT, CDR2 YYEEEE. In its sample, this clone was seen a few times. Its antigen is undetermined. The source was CD4+ or CD8+ T cells sorted from blood, collected in a trial of the OX40 agonist ivuxolimab. The receptor comes from an adult with an advanced solid tumor such as melanoma, head and neck, liver or kidney cancer. V is TRBV5-6 and J is TRBJ2-2; possible D gene TRBD2, 5 bases. CDR3 bases: TGTGCCAGCAGCTTACTAGTTGGTACCGGGGAGCTGTTTTTT. This codes for CASSLLVGTGELFF.